This passage covers 15 T cell receptor beta chains from one sample sequenced in a study of blood T cell repertoires in COVID-19. Assay used: immunoSEQ multiplex PCR; TCRdb lists only in-frame clones, some missing. This sample has roughly 450,000 clones, with 90% found just once. Sequencing was performed on PBMCs or T cells enriched from blood (not recorded which). The receptor set was obtained from a man younger than 35 who had recovered from COVID-19.

The chain uses TRBV7-3 and TRBJ1-1; no definite D call. The CDR3 contains 13 residues. V was shortened by 3 bases and J by 4 bases, with 9 bases between the two germline ends. Germline V lookup: CDR1 SGHTA, CDR2 FQGTGA. This CDR3 reads CASSFGSGTEAFF. CDR3 nucleotides: TGTGCCAGCAGCTTCGGGAGCGGCACTGAAGCTTTCTTT.

The rearrangement links TRBV4-1 to TRBJ2-1; D unresolved. The CDR3 has 15 amino acids. The germline CDR1 and CDR2 sequences are MGHRA and YSYEKL. V lost 2 bases and J 6 bases, leaving 14 bases between the germline ends. Written as DNA, the CDR3 is TGCGCCAGCAGCCAACTGGCGGTGGGTAGCAATGAGCAGTTCTTC. Protein product: CASSQLAVGSNEQFF.

The count of this clone is one. The CDR3 sequence is CASSREASNQPQHF. As DNA, the CDR3 is TGTGCCAGCAGTAGGGAGGCTAGCAATCAGCCCCAGCATTTT. The chain joins TRBV2 to TRBJ1-5; D gene unclear. Germline V gene lookup returns CDR1 SNHLY and CDR2 FYNNEI. V dropped 5 bases and J dropped 0 bases, with 8 bases sitting between them. There are 14 residues in the CDR3.

The rearrangement uses TRBV19 and TRBJ1-6; D remains ambiguous. Trimming removed 6 bases from V and 9 bases from J, with 15 bases in between. The V gene's germline CDR1 is LNHDA and CDR2 SQIVND (reference sequence). The CDR3 contains 14 residues. The DNA for the CDR3 is TGTGCCAGTAGCGCGACTAGAACTGGTTCACCCCTCCACTTT. Translation gives CASSATRTGSPLHF.

The chain carries TRBV13 and TRBJ2-5, with 7 positions matching TRBD1. Trimming removed 2 bases from V and 1 base from J; junction bases left unmatched: 7. Per germline, CDR1 PRHDT and CDR2 FYEKMQ (reference sequence). The CDR3 length is 16 residues. The CDR3 loop reads CASSLTPGTVQETQYF. The CDR3, as DNA: TGTGCCAGCAGCTTAACCCCCGGGACAGTCCAAGAGACCCAGTACTTC. Supplemented by reference TRBV13 and TRBJ2-5, the full variable domain reads AAGVIQSPRHLIKEKRETATLKCYPIPRHDTVYWYQQGPGQDPQFLISFYEKMQSDKGSIPDRFSAQQFSDYHSELNMSSLELGDSALYFCASSLTPGTVQETQYFGPGTRLLVL.

V gene TRBV4-1 combines with J gene TRBJ2-3; 13 bases are a match to TRBD2. Looked up from germline, CDR1 is MGHRA and CDR2 is YSYEKL. The trim removed 4 bases at V and 0 bases at J, leaving 7 bases unmatched. The CDR3 has 18 residues. CDR3 loop: CASSPGTSGEASTDTQYF. As DNA, the CDR3 is TGCGCCAGCAGCCCGGGGACTAGCGGGGAAGCTAGCACAGATACGCAGTATTTT.

This chain connects TRBV27 to TRBJ1-6; TRBD1 aligns across 7 bases. The CDR3 runs to 14 residues. Germline values: CDR1 MNHEY, CDR2 SMNVEV (reference sequence). The junction had 1 base not matched to a gene; V was cut back by 2 bases and J by 6 bases. CDR3 loop: CASSLDRVNSPLHF. The CDR3 DNA follows: TGTGCCAGCAGTTTAGACAGGGTTAATTCACCCCTCCACTTT.

Notes on this clone: Within the sample, other DNA sequences also encode this same CDR3. The rearrangement links TRBV19 to TRBJ2-6; the D gene is possibly TRBD1 (6 bases). The CDR3 covers 15 residues. V was trimmed by 4 bases and J by 2 bases, leaving 9 bases between them. Germline lookup yields CDR1 LNHDA and CDR2 SQIVND (reference sequence). Written as DNA, the CDR3 is TGTGCCAGTAGTACCCAGGGGCCTGGGGCCAACGTCCTGACTTTC. Its translation is CASSTQGPGANVLTF.

The J gene is TRBJ1-5, the V gene TRBV27; TRBD1 matches 8 bases. There are 15 residues in the CDR3. Germline V gives CDR1 MNHEY, CDR2 SMNVEV (reference sequence). V shed 6 bases, J shed 5 bases, and the junction held 9 bases outside the gene matches. The CDR3: CASSSMTGADQPQHF. DNA for the CDR3: TGTGCCAGCAGCTCAATGACAGGGGCGGATCAGCCCCAGCATTTT.

The chain uses TRBV5-8 and TRBJ1-2; D might be TRBD1 (6 bases). From germline, CDR1 is SGHTS and CDR2 YDEGEE. The ends were cut back, 4 bases at V and 7 bases at J, with 17 bases in the middle. The CDR3 has 14 amino acids. For the CDR3, the DNA is TGTGCCAGCAGCGGAACAGGGCCGCAGCGTGGCTACACCTTC. Its translation is CASSGTGPQRGYTF.

The chain uses TRBV19 and TRBJ1-2; tentatively, D is TRBD1 (5 bases). Germline CDR1 LNHDA, CDR2 SQIVND (reference sequence). V lost 5 bases, J lost 8 bases, and 18 bases lay in between. The CDR3 loop spans 14 amino acids. The CDR3, as DNA: TGTGCCAGTAGTCCTCCGGGGGGGAAATCAGGCTACACCTTC. The encoded protein is CASSPPGGKSGYTF.

The rearrangement links TRBV4-1 to TRBJ1-5; 8 bases match TRBD1. V was clipped by 0 bases and J by 0 bases; unmatched bases: 7. The CDR3 loop spans 18 amino acids. Germline lookup yields CDR1 MGHRA and CDR2 YSYEKL. This chain's CDR3 is CASSQDGTGTGSNQPQHF. The CDR3 nucleotides are TGCGCCAGCAGCCAAGATGGAACGGGGACAGGTAGCAATCAGCCCCAGCATTTT.

The J gene is TRBJ1-3, the V gene TRBV9, with D uncertain. This CDR3 is built from 13 residues. Germline lookup yields CDR1 SGDLS and CDR2 YYNGEE. V dropped 4 bases and J dropped 4 bases, with 9 bases sitting between them. The CDR3 DNA reads as TGTGCCAGCAGCCCCCCGAGGGGAAACACCATATATTTT. Protein: CASSPPRGNTIYF.

The rearrangement links TRBV7-8 to TRBJ2-7; D is possibly TRBD1 (5 bases). This CDR3 has 15 residues. V shed 1 base and J shed 0 bases, with 10 bases lying between them. Per germline, CDR1 SGHVS and CDR2 FQNEAQ. The chain's CDR3 is CASSLEGLTSYEQYF. CDR3 bases: TGTGCCAGCAGCTTAGAGGGGCTAACCTCCTACGAGCAGTACTTC.

As concerns this clone: The sample carries other DNA sequences with the same CDR3. The V gene is TRBV18, the J gene TRBJ2-2; D is ambiguous. V gave up 6 bases and J gave up 1 base, with 9 bases separating them. Germline V lookup: CDR1 KGHSH, CDR2 LQKENI. This CDR3 spans 14 amino acids. CDR3 amino acids: CASSPLRNTGELFF. The CDR3 nucleotides are TGTGCCAGCTCCCCTCTTAGGAACACCGGGGAGCTGTTTTTT.